Below, 28 T cell receptor beta chains from the same sample are listed, as sequenced in a study of T cell repertoires in cytomegalovirus infection (dated by TCRdb to about 2019). The sequencer was an Illumina HiSeq 1500. Clones were called with MiXCR by TCRdb after fastp trimmed the public reads at Q25, and only in-frame beta chains were retained. Under each unique CDR3 protein, matching rows form one entry showing the most common genes and DNA. The table for this sample lists about 180,000 distinct CDR3 sequences; approximately 15% of them were counted only once. The ten largest clones capture 25% to 30% of the sample. Material for sequencing was PBMCs. The source of these receptors is a human donor in good health (CMV status not recorded). Some clones in this sample may be carry-over from other donors' samples.

As for this clonotype: A read error may account for a junction end that differs from germline. The genes are TRBV6-8 and TRBJ1-2; 8 bases fit TRBD1. The CDR3 runs 16 residues. The germline V gene has CDR1 MNHGY and CDR2 SAAAGT. The CDR3 protein is CASSYSSGGGIYGHTF. DNA of the CDR3: TGTGCCAGCAGTTACTCGTCAGGGGGCGGGATCTATGGCCACACCTTC.

The chain uses TRBV5-6 and TRBJ2-1; D is ambiguous. Germline CDR1 SGHDT, CDR2 YYEEEE. This CDR3 comprises 16 residues. V was cut by 4 bases and J by 3 bases, with 17 bases left in between. The CDR3 spells CASSPTALLYYNEQFF. The CDR3, as DNA: TGTGCCAGCAGCCCAACCGCCCTACTTTACTACAATGAGCAGTTCTTC.

This clonotype has only a few counts. The J gene is TRBJ1-2, the V gene TRBV28; D not certain. Trimming shortened V by 3 bases and J by 1 base, and 6 bases separated the two germline ends. This CDR3 spans 13 amino acids. Germline V lookup: CDR1 MDHEN, CDR2 SYDVKM. As DNA, the CDR3 is TGTGCCAGCAGTTTGCAGCTTAACTATGGCTACACCTTC. Its translation: CASSLQLNYGYTF.

This clonotype occurred many times. This chain links TRBV29-1 with TRBJ1-1; D possibly corresponds to TRBD1 (5 bases). This CDR3 is built from 15 residues. The V and J ends lost 3 bases and 3 bases respectively, with 17 bases between them. Germline V lookup: CDR1 SQVTM, CDR2 ANQGSEA. CDR3 sequence reads: CSVEVRSGWDTEAFF. Here the CDR3 DNA reads TGCAGCGTTGAGGTGAGATCAGGGTGGGACACTGAAGCTTTCTTT.

This clonotype was recorded a few times. V and J are TRBV7-9 and TRBJ2-7; the D gene is possibly TRBD2 (6 bases). CDR3 length: 15 amino acids. V was clipped by 0 bases and J by 8 bases, with 17 bases between them. Germline-derived CDR1 and CDR2 are SEHNR and FQNEAQ (reference sequence). CDR3 amino acids: CASSLAEGTSTKQYF. For the CDR3, the DNA is TGTGCCAGCAGCTTAGCGGAGGGCACGAGTACGAAGCAGTACTTC.

The gene calls are TRBV6-5 and TRBJ2-7; the match to TRBD2 covers 13 bases. The V gene's germline CDR1 is MNHEY and CDR2 SVGAGI. V shed 6 bases, J shed 2 bases, and the junction held 4 bases outside the gene matches. The CDR3 runs to 15 residues. The CDR3 here is CASSKGTSGAYEQYF. In DNA, the CDR3 is TGTGCCAGCAGCAAGGGGACTAGCGGGGCCTACGAGCAGTACTTC.

This clonotype was recorded at least ten times. The chain links TRBV5-4 to TRBJ2-3; 10 bases align to TRBD2. J gave up 0 bases and V 3 bases, and 1 base lay outside the gene matches. Germline lookup yields CDR1 SGHNT and CDR2 YYREEE (reference sequence). The CDR3 is made up of 15 amino acids. CDR3 nucleotide sequence: TGTGCCAGCAGCTCGACTAGCGGGAGCACAGATACGCAGTATTTT. It yields the protein CASSSTSGSTDTQYF. The variable domain in full, with the rest retrieved from reference TRBV5-4 and TRBJ2-3, is ETGVTQSPTHLIKTRGQQVTLRCSSQSGHNTVSWYQQALGQGPQFIFQYYREEENGRGNFPPRFSGLQFPNYSSELNVNALELDDSALYLCASSSTSGSTDTQYFGPGTRLTVL.

This chain links TRBV19 with TRBJ2-1; tentatively, D is TRBD1 (5 bases). This CDR3 comprises 12 residues. Germline V lookup: CDR1 LNHDA, CDR2 SQIVND (reference sequence). V dropped 4 bases and J dropped 10 bases, with 11 bases sitting between them. Written as DNA, the CDR3 is TGTGCCAGTAGTACAGGGATAGGCGAGCAGTTCTTC. Protein: CASSTGIGEQFF. The whole variable domain, filled in from reference TRBV19 and TRBJ2-1, reads DGGITQSPKYLFRKEGQNVTLSCEQNLNHDAMYWYRQDPGQGLRLIYYSQIVNDFQKGDIAEGYSVSREKKESFPLTVTSAQKNPTAFYLCASSTGIGEQFFGPGTRLTVL.

This clonotype was counted ten times or more. The chain employs TRBV28 and TRBJ1-3; TRBD1 matches at 10 bases. The CDR3 is made up of 15 amino acids. CDR1 and CDR2 from the germline V gene are MDHEN and SYDVKM. V lost 4 bases, J lost 5 bases, and 5 bases stayed unmatched. The CDR3 loop reads CASSSRDRGRNTIYF. CDR3 nucleotide sequence: TGTGCCAGCAGTTCCCGGGACAGGGGAAGAAACACCATATATTTT.

In this sample, this clonotype turned up many times. CDR3 sequence (DNA): TGTGCCAGCAGCCGCCGACAGGGTCGGACCGGGGAGCTGTTTTTT. Translating gives CASSRRQGRTGELFF. V usage is TRBV7-2 and J usage is TRBJ2-2, with 7 bases lining up with TRBD1. V lost 5 bases to trimming and J lost 5 bases; unmatched junction nucleotides: 8. The CDR3 totals 15 residues. From germline, CDR1 is SGHTA and CDR2 FQGNSA.

The chain joins TRBV6-8 to TRBJ2-2; D might be TRBD1 or TRBD2, each matching 6 bases. This CDR3 is 15 amino acids long. CDR1 is MNHGY, CDR2 SAAAGT, per germline. V shed 7 bases and J shed 2 bases, with 14 bases lying between them. The CDR3 spells CASTPGDKNTGELFF. The DNA of the CDR3 is TGTGCCAGCACCCCGGGGGACAAAAACACCGGGGAGCTGTTTTTT.

At least ten counts were recorded for this clonotype. The chain links TRBV11-1 to TRBJ2-7; D might be TRBD2 (5 bases). V gave up 5 bases and J gave up 4 bases, with 15 bases separating them. This CDR3 is 14 amino acids long. CDR1 is SGHAT and CDR2 is FQDESV in the germline V gene (reference sequence). CDR3 residues: CASSPVGEGYEQYF. CDR3 coding DNA: TGTGCCAGCAGCCCGGTCGGGGAAGGTTACGAGCAGTACTTC.

This clonotype was seen ten or more times. The V and J genes are TRBV12-3 or TRBV12-4 and TRBJ2-7; 12 bases agree with TRBD2. With V trimmed by 5 bases and J by 5 bases, 13 bases remained unmatched. This CDR3 is built from 17 residues. For the CDR3, the DNA is TGTGCCAGCAGTCAGGAGAAAAGACTAGCGGGAGACGACGAGCAGTACTTC. Amino acid sequence: CASSQEKRLAGDDEQYF.

This clonotype has a count of ten or more. The gene calls are TRBV6-6 and TRBJ1-5; D possibly corresponds to TRBD1 (5 bases). V lost 8 bases, J lost 0 bases, and 8 bases lay in between. The length of the CDR3 is 13 residues. Germline CDR1 and CDR2: MNHNY and SVGAGI (reference sequence). The CDR3 spells CASGTVSNQPQHF. DNA of the CDR3: TGTGCCAGCGGGACGGTTAGCAATCAGCCCCAGCATTTT.

This CDR3 is CASSQRLADNNEQFF. The CDR3 DNA follows: TGTGCCAGCAGCCAAAGGCTAGCGGATAACAATGAGCAGTTCTTC. The chain employs TRBV3-1 and TRBJ2-1; TRBD2 matches 7 bases. After removal of 2 bases from V and 5 bases from J, the junction contained 6 bases not matched to a gene. Germline V gene data show CDR1 as LGHDT and CDR2 as YNNKEL (reference sequence). The CDR3 totals 15 residues.

Notes on this clonotype: Just one base apart from a much larger clone, this may be a read error. The chain joins TRBV7-2 to TRBJ1-5; 8 bases are shared with TRBD1. V lost 1 base to trimming and J lost 6 bases; unmatched junction nucleotides: 2. Germline loops: CDR1 SGHTA, CDR2 FQGNSA. This CDR3 spans 14 amino acids. CDR3 bases: TGTGCCAGCAGCTTAGTACAGGGGGGTCAGCCCCAGCATTTT. This codes for CASSLVQGGQPQHF. Complete variable domain (other parts from reference TRBV7-2 and TRBJ1-5): GAGVSQSPSNKVTEKGKDVELRCDPISGHTALYWYRQSLGQGLEFLIYFQGNSAPDKSGLPSDRFSAERTGGSVSTLTIQRTQQEDSAVYLCASSLVQGGQPQHFGDGTRLSIL.

CDR3 bases: TGTGCCAGCAGCTCATCTCGGGGGGCGAGTACTGAAGCTTTCTTT. It yields the protein CASSSSRGASTEAFF. The V and J genes are TRBV7-9 and TRBJ1-1, with a tentative D call TRBD1 (6 bases). The CDR3 totals 15 residues. The V gene lost 4 bases and the J gene lost 5 bases, with 17 bases spanning the gap. Germline assignment: CDR1 SEHNR and CDR2 FQNEAQ (reference sequence).

This clonotype appeared a single time. V gene TRBV30 combines with J gene TRBJ1-5; maybe TRBD1 (5 bases). Germline V gene sequence: CDR1 GTSNPN, CDR2 SVGIG (reference sequence). The CDR3 loop spans 13 amino acids. V lost 1 base and J 6 bases, leaving 10 bases between the germline ends. This CDR3 reads CAWSDGGTQPQHF. DNA of the CDR3: TGTGCCTGGAGTGACGGGGGTACTCAGCCCCAGCATTTT.

The table lists this clonotype with many counts. This rearrangement joins TRBV20-1 to TRBJ1-1, with unresolved D. The CDR3 is made up of 12 amino acids. V was cut by 0 bases and J by 12 bases, with 14 bases left in between. Looked up from germline, CDR1 is DFQATT and CDR2 is SNEGSKA (reference sequence). The CDR3 DNA reads as TGCAGTGCTAGAGATGCGGCTCCTGGGACTTTCTTT. Amino acid sequence: CSARDAAPGTFF.

This clonotype has just a few counts. The gene calls are TRBV19 and TRBJ1-5; D gene unclear. This CDR3 has 16 residues. Trimming left V 3 bases short and J 3 bases short, with 15 bases between. Germline CDR1 reads LNHDA; CDR2 reads SQIVND (reference sequence). The CDR3 reads CASSIGQVFDNQPQHF. DNA of the CDR3: TGTGCCAGTAGTATCGGGCAGGTCTTCGACAATCAGCCCCAGCATTTT.

In this sample, this clonotype turned up once. The chain employs TRBV12-3 or TRBV12-4 and TRBJ1-1; D is unclear. Trimming pared 7 bases from V and 3 bases from J, leaving 9 bases between. The CDR3 contains 12 residues. CDR3 sequence reads: CASTLGYTEAFF. The CDR3 region has the DNA TGTGCCAGCACCCTAGGGTACACTGAAGCTTTCTTT.

The sample holds many counts of this clonotype. The chain uses TRBV6-1 and TRBJ2-5, with 10 nucleotides matching TRBD2. The CDR3 runs 15 residues. Looked up from germline, CDR1 is MNHNS and CDR2 is SASEGT. The J segment lost 11 bases and the V segment lost 0 bases, leaving 9 bases of the junction unmatched. CDR3 nucleotide sequence: TGTGCCAGCAGTGAAGCGGGGACTAGCGCGGCTTTTCAGTACTTC. This gives the protein CASSEAGTSAAFQYF.

The chain has TRBV28 and TRBJ1-5, with a weak D call TRBD1 (5 bases). The germline CDR1 and CDR2 sequences are MDHEN and SYDVKM. The CDR3 contains 13 residues. Trimming removed 10 bases from V and 0 bases from J, with 10 bases in between. The CDR3 DNA sequence: TGTGCCACACACAGGAATAGCAATCAGCCCCAGCATTTT. It codes for CATHRNSNQPQHF.

In this sample, this clonotype turned up many times. The chain employs TRBV29-1 and TRBJ1-1, with 7 bases matching TRBD1. The germline V gene has CDR1 SQVTM and CDR2 ANQGSEA. The CDR3 is 14 residues long. Trimming removed 2 bases from V and 1 base from J; junction bases left unmatched: 4. The CDR3 sequence is CSVEPTGRNTEAFF. The CDR3 nucleotides are TGCAGCGTTGAACCGACAGGGAGGAACACTGAAGCTTTCTTT. Full variable domain (outside the CDR3, taken from reference TRBV29-1 and TRBJ1-1): SAVISQKPSRDICQRGTSLTIQCQVDSQVTMMFWYRQQPGQSLTLIATANQGSEATYESGFVIDKFPISRPNLTFSTLTVSNMSPEDSSIYLCSVEPTGRNTEAFFGQGTRLTVV.

This sequence joins TRBV12-3 or TRBV12-4 and TRBJ1-2; no clear D gene. Trimming took 6 bases from V and 7 from J, leaving 9 bases between them. The CDR3 extends over 11 amino acids. CDR3 DNA sequence: TGTGCCAGCAGCTCACAGAGTGGCTACACCTTC. This translates into CASSSQSGYTF.

This clonotype has at least ten counts. V usage is TRBV5-6 and J usage is TRBJ2-3; 12 nucleotides line up with TRBD2. This CDR3 has 18 amino acids. V shed 1 base and J 0 bases; nucleotides not matched to a gene: 6. Germline V gene lookup returns CDR1 SGHDT and CDR2 YYEEEE. The DNA of the CDR3 is TGTGCCAGCAGCTTGTGGACTAGCGGGACCACTAGCACAGATACGCAGTATTTT. Translation gives CASSLWTSGTTSTDTQYF.

This clonotype was seen only a few times. This rearrangement joins TRBV28 to TRBJ2-5; D remains ambiguous. Per germline, CDR1 MDHEN and CDR2 SYDVKM. The V and J ends lost 7 bases and 1 base respectively, with 4 bases between them. This CDR3 has 11 amino acids. CDR3 amino acids: CASTSQETQYF. Here the CDR3 DNA reads TGTGCCAGCACCAGCCAAGAGACCCAGTACTTC.

The J gene is TRBJ2-5, the V gene TRBV5-1; no clear D gene. Germline assignment: CDR1 SGHRS and CDR2 YFSETQ. The CDR3 consists of 13 residues. V was trimmed by 0 bases and J by 1 base, leaving 4 bases between them. The CDR3 DNA follows: TGCGCCAGCAGCTTGGGCCTCCAAGAGACCCAGTACTTC. Its protein is CASSLGLQETQYF.